This entry lists 22 T cell receptor beta chains sequenced from one sample in a study of blood T cell repertoires in COVID-19. Method: immunoSEQ multiplex PCR; TCRdb's copy keeps in-frame clones and lacks some. Here the sample spans approximately 150,000 clones, approximately 90% being singletons. The sequencing sample was made of peripheral blood. The receptors derive from a man aged 65 to 85 with active COVID-19.

This clone appeared once. The genes are TRBV7-2 and TRBJ2-7; D is perhaps TRBD1 (6 bases). Germline CDR1 and CDR2: SGHTA and FQGNSA. The CDR3 has 16 residues. The ends were cut back, 1 base at V and 4 bases at J, with 17 bases in the middle. This chain's CDR3 is CASSLDTGPGFYEQYF. DNA of the CDR3: TGTGCCAGCAGCTTAGATACAGGGCCGGGATTTTACGAGCAGTACTTC.

V gene TRBV25-1 combines with J gene TRBJ2-7; D not resolved. V was pared by 0 bases and J by 4 bases, with 16 bases between. CDR3 size: 16 residues. The germline gives CDR1 MGHDK, CDR2 SYGVNS. The chain's CDR3 is CASSEYFLGRSYEQYF. In DNA, the CDR3 is TGTGCCAGCAGTGAATACTTCCTGGGCAGGTCGTACGAGCAGTACTTC.

The chain links TRBV5-1 to TRBJ1-1; no definite D call. Trimming shortened V by 0 bases and J by 0 bases, and 9 bases separated the two germline ends. Germline V gene lookup returns CDR1 SGHRS and CDR2 YFSETQ. This CDR3 contains 15 residues. Written as DNA, the CDR3 is TGCGCCAGCAGCTTGGAGACTTTAATGAACACTGAAGCTTTCTTT. Its translation is CASSLETLMNTEAFF.

V and J are TRBV12-3 or TRBV12-4 and TRBJ2-7; possibly TRBD1 for D (5 bases). V lost 5 bases, J lost 7 bases, and 9 bases lay in between. This CDR3 comprises 11 residues. CDR3 DNA: TGTGCCAGCAGTCCCGGACAAGAGCAGTACTTC. Amino acids: CASSPGQEQYF.

The V and J genes are TRBV10-3 and TRBJ2-3; 13 bases agree with TRBD2. Per the germline V gene, CDR1 is ENHRY and CDR2 is SYGVKD. V was clipped by 2 bases and J by 0 bases; unmatched bases: 8. The CDR3 totals 19 residues. The CDR3 nucleotides are TGTGCCATCAGTGAGGGGACTAGCGGGGATGGGGCTAGCACAGATACGCAGTATTTT. Encoded protein: CAISEGTSGDGASTDTQYF.

Only a few counts were recorded for this clone. The chain joins TRBV10-1 to TRBJ2-7; 7 bases match TRBD2. This CDR3 has 15 residues. Losses at the gene ends were 6 bases for V and 4 bases for J; bases not matched to a gene: 12. The germline V gene has CDR1 WNHNN and CDR2 SYGVQD (reference sequence). The CDR3 loop reads CASRKNLADIYEQYF. Written as DNA, the CDR3 is TGCGCCAGCAGGAAAAACCTAGCGGACATTTACGAGCAGTACTTC.

V usage is TRBV7-2 and J usage is TRBJ2-3, with 11 positions matching TRBD2. With V trimmed by 4 bases and J by 3 bases, 3 bases remained unmatched. The CDR3 runs to 15 residues. Germline values: CDR1 SGHTA, CDR2 FQGNSA. The CDR3 sequence is CASSSRLAGTDTQYF. The CDR3 DNA reads as TGTGCCAGCAGCTCCCGACTAGCGGGAACAGATACGCAGTATTTT.

The rearrangement joins TRBV7-9 to TRBJ1-1, with a possible D match to TRBD1 (5 bases). The CDR3 loop spans 13 amino acids. Between the trimmed V and J ends, which lost 5 bases and 5 bases, there was a span of 12 bases. In germline, CDR1 is SEHNR, CDR2 FQNEAQ (reference sequence). The CDR3 nucleotides read TGTGCCAGCAGCGAATCCGGGGGGACTGAAGCTTTCTTT. Translation: CASSESGGTEAFF. The full variable domain, with the rest looked up from reference TRBV7-9 and TRBJ1-1, is DTGVSQNPRHKITKRGQNVTFRCDPISEHNRLYWYRQTLGQGPEFLTYFQNEAQLEKSRLLSDRFSAERPKGSFSTLEIQRTEQGDSAMYLCASSESGGTEAFFGQGTRLTVV.

This clone was picked up one time. The chain uses TRBV7-9 and TRBJ2-3; 7 bases map to TRBD1. With V trimmed by 4 bases and J by 4 bases, 2 bases remained unmatched. The germline CDR1 and CDR2 sequences are SEHNR and FQNEAQ (reference sequence). The CDR3 length is 13 residues. This CDR3 reads CASSSTGADTQYF. The CDR3 DNA sequence: TGTGCCAGCAGCTCTACAGGGGCAGATACGCAGTATTTT.

This chain links TRBV4-3 with TRBJ2-3; 9 positions match TRBD2. Trimming at V came to 0 bases and at J to 5 bases, leaving 6 bases not matched to a gene. Germline V gene data show CDR1 as LGHNA and CDR2 as YSLEER. The CDR3 contains 16 residues. The CDR3: CASSQDPSGMGDTQYF. The CDR3 DNA follows: TGCGCCAGCAGCCAAGACCCTAGCGGGATGGGAGATACGCAGTATTTT.

The V and J genes are TRBV29-1 and TRBJ2-7; D unclear. The J call may be in error: the DNA end matches TRBJ2-1 better. The CDR3 is made up of 11 amino acids. Germline CDR1 and CDR2: SQVTM and ANQGSEA. CDR3 in DNA: TGCAGCGTTTCGCGTAGCCATGAGCAGTTCTTC. Translation: CSVSRSHEQFF.

CDR3 sequence: CASSPRTGNVATAEAFF. The CDR3, as DNA: TGTGCCAGCAGTCCCCGGACAGGGAATGTCGCAACAGCTGAAGCTTTCTTT. The rearrangement uses TRBV28 and TRBJ1-1, with 8 bases identical to TRBD1. J gave up 6 bases and V 5 bases, and 17 bases lay outside the gene matches. CDR1 and CDR2 from the germline V gene are MDHEN and SYDVKM. The CDR3 is 17 residues long.

The V and J genes are TRBV28 and TRBJ1-3; no clear D gene. This CDR3 region has 12 residues. V was clipped by 7 bases and J by 2 bases, with 6 bases between them. The germline gives CDR1 MDHEN, CDR2 SYDVKM. CDR3 coding DNA: TGTGCCAGCAACTACCCTGGAAACACCATATATTTT. It specifies CASNYPGNTIYF.

The chain carries TRBV27 and TRBJ1-5; 8 bases are shared with TRBD1. This CDR3 comprises 15 residues. Per germline, CDR1 MNHEY and CDR2 SMNVEV (reference sequence). Losses at the gene ends were 6 bases for V and 4 bases for J; bases not matched to a gene: 8. DNA of the CDR3: TGTGCCAGCAGCCTAGACAGGGGTGGGAATCAGCCCCAGCATTTT. Translation gives CASSLDRGGNQPQHF.

In its sample, this clone was seen once. The V gene is TRBV28, the J gene TRBJ1-4; no definite D call. Germline lookup yields CDR1 MDHEN and CDR2 SYDVKM. Trimming shortened V by 2 bases and J by 9 bases, and 10 bases separated the two germline ends. The CDR3 spans 13 residues. CDR3 protein: CASSLRSPKKLFF. The CDR3 DNA reads TGTGCCAGCAGTTTAAGGAGTCCCAAAAAACTGTTTTTT.

This clone was counted a single time. The chain carries TRBV28 and TRBJ2-2, with TRBD2 matching over 7 bases. Unmatched junction bases numbered 7, after V lost 6 bases and J lost 3 bases. CDR1 and CDR2 (germline): MDHEN, SYDVKM. CDR3 length: 15 residues. The CDR3 DNA reads TGTGCCAGCAGACTAGCGACCATCTACACCGGGGAGCTGTTTTTT. Amino acids: CASRLATIYTGELFF.

V and J are TRBV7-9 and TRBJ2-5; 8 nucleotides agree with TRBD2. V dropped 2 bases and J dropped 2; count of bases not matched to a gene: 10. Germline V gene lookup returns CDR1 SEHNR and CDR2 FQNEAQ (reference sequence). The CDR3 has 17 amino acids. The CDR3 protein is CASSLSRGGLRQETQYF. CDR3 nucleotide sequence: TGTGCCAGCAGCTTAAGTCGGGGGGGACTGAGGCAAGAGACCCAGTACTTC.

The rearrangement joins TRBV21-1 to TRBJ1-2; no check of the table's D call, TRBD1, against the DNA was made. TRBV21-1 is flagged as a pseudogene. CDR3 length: 13 residues. The CDR3 spells CASSKVRAVRATF. The CDR3 DNA follows: TGTGCCAGCAGCAAAGTTAGGGCAGTCAGGGCCACCTTC.

This chain connects TRBV6-4 to TRBJ2-2; 8 bases line up with TRBD1. Trimming at V came to 8 bases and at J to 1 base, leaving 6 bases not matched to a gene. The CDR3 is 15 residues long. Germline V gives CDR1 MRHNA, CDR2 SNTAGT. The CDR3 region has the DNA TGTGCCAGCCCTGAGGGGACAGGGAACACCGGGGAGCTGTTTTTT. It translates to CASPEGTGNTGELFF.

The gene calls are TRBV30 and TRBJ2-1, with 9 bases fitting TRBD2. V lost 5 bases and J lost 2; bases outside the gene matches: 7. This CDR3 is built from 15 residues. Germline-derived CDR1 and CDR2 are GTSNPN and SVGIG (reference sequence). CDR3 DNA sequence: TGTGCCTGGGGCCCGACTAGCGGAGCCTACAATGAGCAGTTCTTC. This translates into CAWGPTSGAYNEQFF.

The chain links TRBV19 to TRBJ1-4; 7 positions agree with TRBD1. Losses at the gene ends were 6 bases for V and 4 bases for J; bases not matched to a gene: 5. Germline CDR1 reads LNHDA; CDR2 reads SQIVND (reference sequence). This CDR3 region has 14 residues. The CDR3 reads CASSKGGINEKLFF. The DNA for the CDR3 is TGTGCCAGTAGCAAAGGGGGCATTAATGAAAAACTGTTTTTT.

V gene TRBV5-6 combines with J gene TRBJ2-1; TRBD1 might be the D (6 bases). CDR3 size: 14 residues. Looked up from germline, CDR1 is SGHDT and CDR2 is YYEEEE. Trimming shortened V by 3 bases and J by 4 bases, and 11 bases separated the two germline ends. The CDR3 DNA reads TGTGCCAGCAGCTCCAGGGGCCTTTACAATGAGCAGTTCTTC. This encodes CASSSRGLYNEQFF. The whole variable domain, remainder taken from reference TRBV5-6 and TRBJ2-1, is DAGVTQSPTHLIKTRGQQVTLRCSPKSGHDTVSWYQQALGQGPQFIFQYYEEEERQRGNFPDRFSGHQFPNYSSELNVNALLLGDSALYLCASSSRGLYNEQFFGPGTRLTVL.